The next 9 T cell receptor beta chains were all read from a single sample in a study of glioma-infiltrating T cells. The iRepertoire nested amplicon-rescue multiplex PCR amplified TCR alpha and beta CDR3s from RNA. TCRdb independently ran MiXCR on the multiplex PCR reads; one entry per CDR3 protein. This sample has around 170,000 distinct CDR3 sequences; about 47% occur once, and the top ten carry about 5.2%. Input material: glioma tissue, nonneoplastic brain tissue, or PBMCs (not recorded which). The receptor source for this set is a human donor with low-grade glioma or glioblastoma, undergoing nonglioma brain surgery, or in good health (not recorded which).

Regarding this clonotype: With a much larger clone just one base away, this may be a read error. The V call is TRBV20-1, the J call TRBJ2-7, with a tentative D call TRBD1 (5 bases). Germline V CDR1 and CDR2: DFQATT, SNEGSKA (reference sequence). Trimming removed 5 bases at V and 3 bases at J, with 14 bases between. The CDR3 loop spans 13 amino acids. CDR3: CSAPQDTSYEQYF. The CDR3 DNA follows: TGCAGTGCTCCACAGGACACCAGCTACGAGCAGTACTTC.

By share, this clonotype counts as medium-sized. The chain recombines TRBV20-1 with TRBJ2-7; possibly TRBD2 for D (6 bases). Per the germline V gene, CDR1 is DFQATT and CDR2 is SNEGSKA (reference sequence). The CDR3 consists of 12 residues. Trimming removed 6 bases at V and 7 bases at J, with 16 bases between. The CDR3 DNA reads TGCAGTGCCGAAATGGCGGGACGAGAGCAGTACTTC. Translation: CSAEMAGREQYF.

This clonotype was recorded a few times. The rearrangement links TRBV3-1 to TRBJ1-2; D remains ambiguous. This CDR3 spans 11 amino acids. V lost 0 bases and J lost 5, with 1 base in between. CDR1 LGHDT and CDR2 YNNKEL come from the germline V gene (reference sequence). The CDR3, as DNA: TGTGCCAGCAGCCAAGATTATGGCTACACCTTC. Encoded protein: CASSQDYGYTF.

This clonotype was detected ten times or more. This sequence joins TRBV28 and TRBJ2-7; D is perhaps TRBD1 (5 bases). The CDR3 runs to 13 residues. Trimming stripped 6 bases from V and 7 bases from J, with 16 bases between. In germline, CDR1 is MDHEN, CDR2 SYDVKM. CDR3 DNA sequence: TGTGCCAGCAGCCGCAATGGGGCTAGAGAGCAGTACTTC. It specifies CASSRNGAREQYF.

A remark on this clonotype: A much larger clone differs from this one at a single base, so this may be a read error. V usage is TRBV20-1 and J usage is TRBJ2-3; D is undetermined. The germline CDR1 and CDR2 sequences are DFQATT and SNEGSKA (reference sequence). V shed 0 bases and J shed 3 bases, with 13 bases lying between them. The CDR3 length is 15 residues. As DNA, the CDR3 is TGCAGTGCTAGAGATCGGATGGCTCCGACAGATACGCAGTATTTT. This encodes CSARDRMAPTDTQYF.

Concerning this clonotype itself: Relative to the germline gene, one junction end is altered; a read error may explain this. This chain uses TRBV29-1 with TRBJ1-1, with no clear D. The CDR3 has 12 amino acids. CDR1 and CDR2 from the germline V gene are SQVTM and ANQGSEA. The DNA of the CDR3 is TGCAGCGTTAGGGCAGTGAACACTCAAGCTTTCTTT. Its protein is CSVRAVNTQAFF.

Concerning this clonotype itself: At one end, the junction sequence differs from germline, possibly due to a read error. The chain couples TRBV14 to TRBJ1-4; unclear D gene. The CDR3 runs to 15 residues. From germline, CDR1 is SGHDN and CDR2 FVKESK. The CDR3 reads CASSQEGGSNGKLFF. The CDR3 nucleotides are TGTGCCAGCAGCCAAGAAGGCGGGTCTAATGGAAAACTGTTTTTT. The entire variable domain, with the rest obtained from reference TRBV14 and TRBJ1-4, is as follows: EAGVTQFPSHSVIEKGQTVTLRCDPISGHDNLYWYRRVMGKEIKFLLHFVKESKQDESGMPNNRFLAERTGGTYSTLKVQPAELEDSGVYFCASSQEGGSNGKLFFGSGTQLSVL.

V gene TRBV19 combines with J gene TRBJ2-3; D is undetermined. The CDR3 contains 13 residues. The V end lost 9 bases, the J end lost 2 bases, and 12 bases lay between the germline ends. Germline V gives CDR1 LNHDA, CDR2 SQIVND (reference sequence). The CDR3 reads CASQANYTDTQYF. CDR3 bases: TGTGCCAGCCAAGCAAATTACACAGATACGCAGTATTTT.

This clonotype was counted at least ten times. This chain uses TRBV10-2 with TRBJ2-7; no reliable D call. This CDR3 has 12 amino acids. The germline V and J ends were trimmed by 1 base and 6 bases, with 7 bases remaining between them. Germline CDR1 WSHSY, CDR2 SAAADI. This CDR3 is CASSEFRLEQYF. CDR3 coding DNA: TGCGCCAGCAGTGAGTTCCGCCTCGAGCAGTACTTC.